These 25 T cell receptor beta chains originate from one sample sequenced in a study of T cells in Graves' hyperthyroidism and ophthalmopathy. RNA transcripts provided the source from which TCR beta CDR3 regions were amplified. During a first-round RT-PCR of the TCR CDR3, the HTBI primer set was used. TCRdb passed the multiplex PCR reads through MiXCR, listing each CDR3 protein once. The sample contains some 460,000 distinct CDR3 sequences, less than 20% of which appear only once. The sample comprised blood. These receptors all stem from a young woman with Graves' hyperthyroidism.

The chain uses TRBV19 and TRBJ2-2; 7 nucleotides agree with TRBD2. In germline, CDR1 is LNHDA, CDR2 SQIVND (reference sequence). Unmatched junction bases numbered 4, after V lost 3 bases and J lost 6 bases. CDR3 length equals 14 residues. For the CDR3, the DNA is TGTGCCAGTAGTATTGGGGCGGGAGCCGGGGAGCTGTTTTTT. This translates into CASSIGAGAGELFF.

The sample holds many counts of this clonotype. The CDR3 nucleotides are TGTGCCAGCAGTTTAAAGGCCAAGACCCAGTACTTC. The encoded protein is CASSLKAKTQYF. V gene TRBV12-3 or TRBV12-4 combines with J gene TRBJ2-5; no clear D gene. The CDR3 length is 12 residues. V was clipped by 2 bases and J by 6 bases, with 7 bases between them.

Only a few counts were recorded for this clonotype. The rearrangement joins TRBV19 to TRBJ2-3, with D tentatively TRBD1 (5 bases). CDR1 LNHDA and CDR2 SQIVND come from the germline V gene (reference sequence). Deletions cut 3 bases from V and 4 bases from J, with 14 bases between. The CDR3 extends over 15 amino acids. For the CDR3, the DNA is TGTGCCAGTAGTATTGGCAGGGCAGATTCAGATACGCAGTATTTT. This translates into CASSIGRADSDTQYF.

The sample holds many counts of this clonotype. The DNA for the CDR3 is TGTGCCAGCAGCTTACCCTCTAGTGCCGGTGAGCAGTTCTTC. Translating it yields CASSLPSSAGEQFF. This chain links TRBV11-2 with TRBJ2-1; D gene uncertain. The V gene lost 2 bases and the J gene lost 9 bases, with 14 bases spanning the gap. Germline CDR1 reads SGHAT; CDR2 reads FQNNGV. The CDR3 runs to 14 residues.

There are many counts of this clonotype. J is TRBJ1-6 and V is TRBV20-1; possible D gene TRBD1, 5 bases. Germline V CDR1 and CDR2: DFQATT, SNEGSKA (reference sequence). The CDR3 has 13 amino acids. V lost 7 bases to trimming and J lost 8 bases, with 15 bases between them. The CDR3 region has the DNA TGCAGTGTCCCGGGACCGGGGGATTCACCCCTCCACTTT. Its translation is CSVPGPGDSPLHF.

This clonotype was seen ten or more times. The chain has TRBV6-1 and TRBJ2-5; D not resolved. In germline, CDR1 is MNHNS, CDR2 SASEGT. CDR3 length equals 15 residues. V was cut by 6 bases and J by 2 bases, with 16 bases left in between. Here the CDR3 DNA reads TGTGCCAGCAGCTCTCAAACTGGACCACAAGAGACCCAGTACTTC. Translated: CASSSQTGPQETQYF.

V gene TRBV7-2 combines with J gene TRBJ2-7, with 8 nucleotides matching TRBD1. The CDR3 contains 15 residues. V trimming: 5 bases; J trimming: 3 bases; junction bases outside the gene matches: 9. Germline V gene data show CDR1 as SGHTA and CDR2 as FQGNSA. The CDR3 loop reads CASSAGQGSIYEQYF. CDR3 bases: TGTGCCAGCAGCGCCGGACAGGGAAGTATCTACGAGCAGTACTTC. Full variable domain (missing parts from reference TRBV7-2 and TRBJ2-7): GAGVSQSPSNKVTEKGKDVELRCDPISGHTALYWYRQSLGQGLEFLIYFQGNSAPDKSGLPSDRFSAERTGGSVSTLTIQRTQQEDSAVYLCASSAGQGSIYEQYFGPGTRLTVT.

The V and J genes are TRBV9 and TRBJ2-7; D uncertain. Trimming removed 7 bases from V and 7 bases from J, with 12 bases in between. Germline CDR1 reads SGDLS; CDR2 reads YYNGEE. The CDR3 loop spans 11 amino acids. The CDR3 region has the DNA TGTGCCAGCGGGTCCAGGAAGGAGCAGTACTTC. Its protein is CASGSRKEQYF.

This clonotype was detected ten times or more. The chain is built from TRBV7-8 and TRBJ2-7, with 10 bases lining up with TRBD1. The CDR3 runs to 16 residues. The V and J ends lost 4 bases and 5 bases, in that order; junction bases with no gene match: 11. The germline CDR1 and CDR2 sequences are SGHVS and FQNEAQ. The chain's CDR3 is CASSSIIRDRGHEQYF. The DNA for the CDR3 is TGTGCCAGCAGCTCAATAATTCGGGACAGGGGACACGAGCAGTACTTC.

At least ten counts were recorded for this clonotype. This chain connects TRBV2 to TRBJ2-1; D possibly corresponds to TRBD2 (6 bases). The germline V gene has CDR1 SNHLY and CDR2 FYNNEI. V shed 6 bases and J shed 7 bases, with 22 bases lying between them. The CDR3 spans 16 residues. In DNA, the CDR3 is TGTGCCAGCAGCGCCCACCGGGACTCCCCCATGAATGAGCAGTTCTTC. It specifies CASSAHRDSPMNEQFF.

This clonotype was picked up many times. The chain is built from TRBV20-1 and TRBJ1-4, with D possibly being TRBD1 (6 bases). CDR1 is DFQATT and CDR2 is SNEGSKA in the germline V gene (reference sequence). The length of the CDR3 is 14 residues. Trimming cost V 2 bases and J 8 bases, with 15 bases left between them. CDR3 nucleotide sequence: TGCAGTGCTAGACTAGGACAGATTCGCGAAAAACTGTTTTTT. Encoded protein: CSARLGQIREKLFF.

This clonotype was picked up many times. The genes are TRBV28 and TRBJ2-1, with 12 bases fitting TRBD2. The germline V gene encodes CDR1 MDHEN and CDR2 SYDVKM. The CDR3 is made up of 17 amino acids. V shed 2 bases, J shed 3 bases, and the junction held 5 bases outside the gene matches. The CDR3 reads CASSLASLAGGYNEQFF. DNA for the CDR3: TGTGCCAGCAGTTTAGCCTCACTAGCGGGAGGCTACAATGAGCAGTTCTTC.

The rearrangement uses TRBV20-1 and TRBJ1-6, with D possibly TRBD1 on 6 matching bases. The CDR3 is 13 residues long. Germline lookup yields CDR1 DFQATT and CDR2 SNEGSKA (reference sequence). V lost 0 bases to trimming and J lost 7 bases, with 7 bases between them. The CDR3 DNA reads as TGCAGTGCTAGAGATCAGGGGAATTCACCCCTCCACTTT. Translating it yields CSARDQGNSPLHF.

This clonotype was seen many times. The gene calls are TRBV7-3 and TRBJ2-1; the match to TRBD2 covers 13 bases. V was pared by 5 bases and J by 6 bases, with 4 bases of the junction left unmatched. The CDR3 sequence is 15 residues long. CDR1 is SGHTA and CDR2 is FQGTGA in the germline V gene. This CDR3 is CASSQGLAGVNEQFF. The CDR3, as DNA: TGTGCCAGCAGCCAAGGACTAGCGGGAGTCAATGAGCAGTTCTTC.

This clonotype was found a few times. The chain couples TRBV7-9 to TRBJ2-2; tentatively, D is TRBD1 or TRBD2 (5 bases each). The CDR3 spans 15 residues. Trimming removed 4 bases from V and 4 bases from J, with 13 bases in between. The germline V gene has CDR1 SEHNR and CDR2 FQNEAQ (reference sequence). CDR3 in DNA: TGTGCCAGCAGCTACGGGACGTTCGGCACCGGGGAGCTGTTTTTT. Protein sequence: CASSYGTFGTGELFF.

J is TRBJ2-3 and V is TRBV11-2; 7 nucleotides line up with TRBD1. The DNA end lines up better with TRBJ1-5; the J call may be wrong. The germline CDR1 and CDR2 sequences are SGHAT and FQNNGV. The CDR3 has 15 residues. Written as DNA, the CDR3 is TGTGCCAGCAGCTTGAACGGGAGGGGGACAGATACGCAGCATTTT. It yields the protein CASSLNGRGTDTQHF.

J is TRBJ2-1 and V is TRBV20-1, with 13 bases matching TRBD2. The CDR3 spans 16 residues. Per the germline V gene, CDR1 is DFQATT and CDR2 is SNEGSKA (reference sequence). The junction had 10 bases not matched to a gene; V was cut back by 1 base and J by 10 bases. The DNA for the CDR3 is TGCAGTGCTAGAGGGGTAGGACTAGCGGGGGCGCGGGAGCAGTTCTTC. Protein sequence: CSARGVGLAGAREQFF.

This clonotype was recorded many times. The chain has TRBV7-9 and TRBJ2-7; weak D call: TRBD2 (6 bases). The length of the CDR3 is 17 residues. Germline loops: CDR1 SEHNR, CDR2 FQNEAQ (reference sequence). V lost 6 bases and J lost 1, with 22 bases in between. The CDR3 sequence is CASRGWAQGGESYEQYF. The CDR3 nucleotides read TGTGCCAGCAGGGGCTGGGCGCAAGGAGGGGAATCCTACGAGCAGTACTTC.

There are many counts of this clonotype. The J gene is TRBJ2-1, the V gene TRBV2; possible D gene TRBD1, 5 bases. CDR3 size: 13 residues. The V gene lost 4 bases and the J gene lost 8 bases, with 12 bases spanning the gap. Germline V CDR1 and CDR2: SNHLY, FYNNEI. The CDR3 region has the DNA TGTGCCAGCAGTGGGTTAGGGGTTGATGAGCAGTTCTTC. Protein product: CASSGLGVDEQFF.

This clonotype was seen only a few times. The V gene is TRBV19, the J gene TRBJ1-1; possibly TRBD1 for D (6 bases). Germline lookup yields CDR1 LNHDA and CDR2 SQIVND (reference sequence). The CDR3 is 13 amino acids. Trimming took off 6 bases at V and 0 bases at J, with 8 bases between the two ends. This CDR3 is CASRQGMNTEAFF. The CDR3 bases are TGTGCCAGTAGACAGGGCATGAACACTGAAGCTTTCTTT. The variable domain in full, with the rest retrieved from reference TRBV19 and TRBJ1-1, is DGGITQSPKYLFRKEGQNVTLSCEQNLNHDAMYWYRQDPGQGLRLIYYSQIVNDFQKGDIAEGYSVSREKKESFPLTVTSAQKNPTAFYLCASRQGMNTEAFFGQGTRLTVV.

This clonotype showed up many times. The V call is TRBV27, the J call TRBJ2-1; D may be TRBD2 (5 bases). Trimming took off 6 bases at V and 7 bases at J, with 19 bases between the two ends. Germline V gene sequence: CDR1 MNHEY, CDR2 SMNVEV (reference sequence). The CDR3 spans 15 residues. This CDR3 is CASRTGGSPTNEQFF. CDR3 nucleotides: TGTGCCAGCAGAACGGGCGGGTCTCCTACGAATGAGCAGTTCTTC.

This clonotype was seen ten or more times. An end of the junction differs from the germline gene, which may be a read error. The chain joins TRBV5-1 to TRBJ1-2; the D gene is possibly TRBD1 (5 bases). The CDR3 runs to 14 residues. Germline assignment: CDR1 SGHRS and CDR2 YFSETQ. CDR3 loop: CASSLDGGGYGYTF. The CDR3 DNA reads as TGTGCCAGCAGCTTAGACGGGGGGGGCTATGGCTACACCTTC.

The CDR3 protein is CASSLAGYGDSYEQYF. Here the CDR3 DNA reads TGTGCCAGCAGCTTGGCTGGCTACGGGGACTCCTACGAGCAGTACTTC. The genes are TRBV5-4 and TRBJ2-7; possible D gene TRBD2, 5 bases. This CDR3 contains 16 residues. V was cut by 0 bases and J by 0 bases, with 13 bases left in between. Germline assignment: CDR1 SGHNT and CDR2 YYREEE (reference sequence).

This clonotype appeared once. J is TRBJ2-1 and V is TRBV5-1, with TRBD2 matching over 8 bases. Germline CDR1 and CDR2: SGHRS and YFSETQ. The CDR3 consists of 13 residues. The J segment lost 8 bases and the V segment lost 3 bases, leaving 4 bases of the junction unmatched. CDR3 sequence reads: CASSSGGPDEQFF. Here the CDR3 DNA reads TGCGCCAGCAGCTCGGGGGGGCCGGATGAGCAGTTCTTC. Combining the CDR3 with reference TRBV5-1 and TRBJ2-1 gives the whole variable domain KAGVTQTPRYLIKTRGQQVTLSCSPISGHRSVSWYQQTPGQGLQFLFEYFSETQRNKGNFPGRFSGRQFSNSRSEMNVSTLELGDSALYLCASSSGGPDEQFFGPGTRLTVL.

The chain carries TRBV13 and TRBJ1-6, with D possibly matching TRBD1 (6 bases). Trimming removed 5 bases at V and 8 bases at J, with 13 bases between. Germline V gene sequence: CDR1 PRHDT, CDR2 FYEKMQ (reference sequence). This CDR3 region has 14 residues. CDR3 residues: CASSTQGRDSPLHF. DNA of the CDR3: TGTGCCAGCAGCACACAGGGTAGGGATTCACCCCTCCACTTT.